This T cell receptor beta chain was profiled in a study of shared clonotypes between healthy human individuals (dated by TCRdb to 2019 to 2021). Some background on the complete study: The cohort included three men and a couple of women between 18 and 49 years of age. For each donor, CD4 naive and CD4 memory were each run on three plates, CD8 naive on two plates, and CD8 memory on one plate. To estimate repertoire size and how much clonotype sharing occurs between individuals, the study deeply sequenced the blood TCR repertoires of five or six healthy adults. Libraries were prepared and TCR repertoires were sequenced by different laboratories using diverse techniques, in order to increase sequencing depth and limit assay-specific biases. Leukapheresis yielded between about 0.94 and 9.5 billion PBMCs per donor. Results and caveats for the whole study, not just this receptor: Naive subsets generally had larger estimated clonotype richness than memory subsets. Even with the large sequencing depth, rarefaction of the sorted-subset datasets indicated that sequencing was incomplete. Sampling was restricted to blood, and TCR repertoires in tissue are likely to differ from TCR repertoires in blood. Compared with non-shared clonotypes, the clonotypes found in all four sorted-subset donors had higher generation probabilities. The small number of donors limited the genetic and exposure-history diversity represented. Pairwise subsampling led to the expectation that sequencing depth would affect the degree of clonotype sharing among donors. Across a handful of donors, around 5% of naive CD4, roughly 3.3% of naive CD8, roughly 2.2% of memory CD4, and 0.4% to 0.45% of memory CD8 clonotypes were shared.

The donors were healthy, HIV-negative adults with no recently reported acute infections or vaccinations. All donors were Caucasian adults living in Nashville, Tennessee, USA. CD4+ T cells were enriched by magnetic negative selection; naive cells were then positively selected on CD45RA, and the negative fraction formed the memory subset. Blood was collected by leukapheresis, and PBMCs were isolated by Ficoll-Histopaque density gradient centrifugation and then cryopreserved in liquid nitrogen vapor phase. Purity and quantity of every magnetically sorted T cell population were checked by analytical flow cytometry. Genomic DNA was isolated from every sorted fraction and measured by UV absorbance on a Nanodrop 2000c. To note about this clone: The antigen it binds to is not known. It has no much larger one-base neighbor in the sample; base qualities were not kept.

Using the deep immunoSEQ assay, TCR CDR3 regions were amplified from genomic DNA by multiplex PCR. Genomic DNA extracted from each cell subset was distributed evenly over all wells of several immunoSEQ 96-well plates, and each plate served as one replicate. Each replicate PCR for sorted subsets received about 180 ng genomic DNA, equal to roughly 30,000 T cell genomes. Purified libraries were measured with a Qubit 3.0 fluorometer, size-checked on a Bioanalyzer 2100, and measured again with the KAPA Library Quantification kit. Every immunoSEQ 96-well plate was sequenced on a dedicated single-read 150-cycle Illumina NextSeq 550 flow cell. In the original analysis: Because the immunoSEQ output included only junctional sequences and no quality scores, the filtering could not be the same as the filtering used for full-length reads. To assign V/J genes and CDR3, sequences were annotated using PyIR, a Python wrapper for IgBLAST v1.9, with IMGT germline references. Any read was removed if the V/J assignment was weak (E-value above 1e-6), the CDR3 was missing, or the read contained stop codons, out-of-frame junctions, or ambiguous translated residues. V3J clonotypes were defined as sequences sharing an identical inferred V gene, J gene, and CDR3 amino acid sequence. To compute the percentage overlap between repertoires, the number of shared unique clonotypes was divided by the size of the smaller repertoire. Richness of each repertoire was evaluated using RTK rarefaction, the Chao1 estimator, and Recon v2.1 estimates of unobserved clonotypes. OLGA was used to compute generation probabilities for all TCRbeta clonotypes that the gDNA method yielded from four donors. TCRdb limited this immuneACCESS table to in-frame rearrangements with V and J called. A share of clones is missing; checked studies link under half to unresolved V genes, and the rest is unexplained. That table furnishes V, J and clone size, whereas the DNA furnished D and trimming. In this sample the table shows over 2 million clones, around 90% of which occur a single time. Jointly, the top ten make up about 0.41% of the sample.

V loses 5 bases of germline sequence and J loses 0 bases, and the interval between the two ends is 14 bases. The CDR3 sequence holds 15 residues, the cysteine and phenylalanine included. CDR3 DNA is the only sequence kept; it has 45 bases, read in frame from the first base. The germline V gene (reference sequence) gives CDR1 as SEHNR and CDR2 as FQNEAQ. Sequencing used naive CD4+ T cells from PBMCs. This sample's cell subset or site label indicates: CD45RA+ positively selected. The receptor's source is a man between 18 and 35 years old in good health. Some clones in this sample may be carry-over from other donors' samples. The chain is made from TRBV7-9 and TRBJ2-7, with the D segment identity uncertain. The CDR3: CASSATMGSSYEQYF. The DNA sequence is as follows: TGTGCCAGCAGCGCAACCATGGGATCCTCCTACGAGCAGTACTTC.